Shown below are 20 T cell receptor beta chains from a single sample sequenced in a study of T cell changes during pregnancy in multiple sclerosis. Only in-frame clones appear in the TCRdb table, and some are missing; sequencing was by immunoSEQ multiplex PCR. The sample carries about 45,000 clones, around 96% recorded once. The sequencing here drew on peripheral blood, taken in the second trimester of pregnancy. These receptors came from a female donor with multiple sclerosis, enrolled in a pregnancy study.

J is TRBJ1-5 and V is TRBV21-1; the table calls TRBD1, which could not be checked here. TRBV21-1 is a pseudogene segment. The CDR3 spans 17 residues. The CDR3: CASSKVERQGVIQPQHF. DNA for the CDR3: TGTGCCAGCAGCAAAGTGGAGAGGCAGGGGGTCATTCAGCCCCAGCATTTT.

This rearrangement joins TRBV4-2 to TRBJ1-4, with 9 bases aligning to TRBD1. J was trimmed by 8 bases and V by 0 bases; bases with no gene match: 10. Germline V gene lookup returns CDR1 LGHNA and CDR2 YNFKEQ. This CDR3 has 17 amino acids. In DNA, the CDR3 is TGTGCCAGCAGCCAAGATCCAATCTGGACAGGGGTAGAAAAACTGTTTTTT. Its protein is CASSQDPIWTGVEKLFF.

This clone was recorded once. The chain carries TRBV19 and TRBJ2-6; 7 bases align to TRBD1. V lost 3 bases and J lost 2; bases outside the gene matches: 7. CDR1 LNHDA and CDR2 SQIVND come from the germline V gene (reference sequence). The CDR3 is 17 residues long. The CDR3 sequence is CASSIGDSRAGANVLTF. In DNA, the CDR3 is TGTGCCAGTAGTATCGGGGACAGCAGGGCTGGGGCCAACGTCCTGACTTTC.

This sequence joins TRBV27 and TRBJ2-1; 8 bases map to TRBD2. This CDR3 is 12 amino acids long. Losses at the gene ends were 4 bases for V and 10 bases for J; bases not matched to a gene: 3. Germline V gene sequence: CDR1 MNHEY, CDR2 SMNVEV (reference sequence). CDR3 loop: CASSWTSIEQFF. In DNA, the CDR3 is TGTGCCAGCAGTTGGACTAGCATCGAGCAGTTCTTC.

V and J are TRBV7-6 and TRBJ1-1; 7 positions match TRBD1. The CDR3 spans 15 residues. V was pared by 1 base and J by 4 bases, with 6 bases of the junction left unmatched. Germline assignment: CDR1 SGHVS and CDR2 FNYEAQ. The CDR3 nucleotides are TGTGCCAGCAGCTTAGGGACAGGAAGGAGCACTGAAGCTTTCTTT. Protein product: CASSLGTGRSTEAFF. The whole variable domain, remainder taken from reference TRBV7-6 and TRBJ1-1, is GAGVSQSPRYKVTKRGQDVALRCDPISGHVSLYWYRQALGQGPEFLTYFNYEAQQDKSGLPNDRFSAERPEGSISTLTIQRTEQRDSAMYRCASSLGTGRSTEAFFGQGTRLTVV.

Of note for this clone: Other nucleotide sequences in the sample specify the same CDR3. The chain uses TRBV11-2 and TRBJ2-7, with TRBD2 as a possible D gene (7 bases). V was cut by 0 bases and J by 4 bases, with 10 bases left in between. CDR1 and CDR2 from the germline V gene are SGHAT and FQNNGV. This CDR3 contains 14 residues. The CDR3, as DNA: TGTGCCAGCAGCTTAGAGGGGGGGGCTTACGAGCAGTACTTC. Its translation is CASSLEGGAYEQYF.

The rearrangement uses TRBV9 and TRBJ2-3; 14 bases line up with TRBD2. The germline V gene encodes CDR1 SGDLS and CDR2 YYNGEE. This CDR3 comprises 16 residues. With V trimmed by 3 bases and J by 4 bases, 4 bases remained unmatched. Written as DNA, the CDR3 is TGTGCCAGCAGCGAGGGGACTAGCGGGAGTGCAGATACGCAGTATTTT. Its translation: CASSEGTSGSADTQYF.

The CDR3 is CASSTSGELFF. DNA of the CDR3: TGTGCCAGCAGTACTAGCGGGGAGCTGTTTTTT. This rearrangement joins TRBV7-9 to TRBJ2-2, with TRBD2 as a possible D gene (5 bases). V was cut by 6 bases and J by 7 bases, with 6 bases left in between. CDR3 length equals 11 residues. Germline lookup yields CDR1 SEHNR and CDR2 FQNEAQ (reference sequence).

This chain connects TRBV29-1 to TRBJ1-3; 7 nucleotides agree with TRBD1. The junction had 5 bases not matched to a gene; V was cut back by 7 bases and J by 8 bases. Germline V gene data show CDR1 as SQVTM and CDR2 as ANQGSEA. This CDR3 comprises 11 residues. The CDR3 sequence: CSGGQADTIYF. The CDR3 DNA sequence: TGCAGCGGTGGACAGGCCGACACCATATATTTT.

The chain recombines TRBV9 with TRBJ2-7, with 7 bases aligning to TRBD2. Germline CDR1 SGDLS, CDR2 YYNGEE. The ends lost 0 bases at V and 6 bases at J; junction bases unmatched: 3. The CDR3 runs 13 residues. CDR3 sequence (DNA): TGTGCCAGCAGCGTAGGGGGAGGGGCCGAGCAGTACTTC. Encoded protein: CASSVGGGAEQYF.

The chain has TRBV27 and TRBJ2-1; 11 bases agree with TRBD2. The V and J ends lost 8 bases and 6 bases, in that order; junction bases with no gene match: 9. The CDR3 length is 15 residues. The V gene's germline CDR1 is MNHEY and CDR2 SMNVEV (reference sequence). The CDR3 region has the DNA TGTGCCAGCGTCTCCGGGACTAGCGGCCTCAATGAGCAGTTCTTC. Translation: CASVSGTSGLNEQFF.

The chain joins TRBV28 to TRBJ1-4; a weak D match, TRBD1 (5 bases). V was clipped by 4 bases and J by 5 bases, with 14 bases between them. CDR3 size: 15 residues. The germline V gene has CDR1 MDHEN and CDR2 SYDVKM. The CDR3 here is CASSSSRTRNEKLFF. The CDR3 DNA reads as TGTGCCAGCAGTTCCTCTAGGACAAGAAATGAAAAACTGTTTTTT.

The chain joins TRBV7-2 to TRBJ2-2; D is unresolved. CDR3 length: 13 amino acids. V was cut by 5 bases and J by 7 bases, with 11 bases left in between. Germline lookup yields CDR1 SGHTA and CDR2 FQGNSA. The CDR3: CASSPWSGGELFF. The DNA for the CDR3 is TGTGCCAGCAGCCCTTGGTCAGGCGGGGAGCTGTTTTTT.

Only a few counts were recorded for this clone. V is TRBV2 and J is TRBJ2-5, with 9 positions matching TRBD1. The CDR3 covers 16 residues. V lost 3 bases and J lost 4; bases outside the gene matches: 9. Per germline, CDR1 SNHLY and CDR2 FYNNEI. CDR3 amino acids: CASSDTGGVGLETQYF. The CDR3 nucleotides read TGTGCCAGCAGTGATACAGGGGGCGTTGGCCTAGAGACCCAGTACTTC.

CDR3 coding DNA: TGTGCCTGGAAATGGGCCACTAACTATGGCTACACCTTC. Amino acids: CAWKWATNYGYTF. The chain combines TRBV30 with TRBJ1-2; D is undetermined. This CDR3 is 13 amino acids long. Germline assignment: CDR1 GTSNPN and CDR2 SVGIG (reference sequence). The V end lost 4 bases, the J end lost 0 bases, and 9 bases lay between the germline ends.

The V and J genes are TRBV5-5 and TRBJ2-1; perhaps TRBD2 as D (5 bases). Trimming removed 1 base at V and 12 bases at J, with 20 bases between. Germline loops: CDR1 SGHKS, CDR2 YYEKEE (reference sequence). This CDR3 is 15 amino acids long. CDR3 in amino acids: CASSLLKGATVGQFF. CDR3 DNA sequence: TGTGCCAGCAGCTTGTTAAAGGGAGCAACCGTGGGGCAGTTCTTC. The full variable domain, in which reference TRBV5-5 and TRBJ2-1 provide the parts outside the CDR3, is DAGVTQSPTHLIKTRGQQVTLRCSPISGHKSVSWYQQVLGQGPQFIFQYYEKEERGRGNFPDRFSARQFPNYSSELNVNALLLGDSALYLCASSLLKGATVGQFFGPGTRLTVL.

V is TRBV9 and J is TRBJ2-3, with 8 nucleotides matching TRBD2. Germline V lookup: CDR1 SGDLS, CDR2 YYNGEE. The CDR3 covers 16 residues. J lost 6 bases, V lost 0 bases, and 9 bases had no gene match. CDR3 nucleotides: TGTGCCAGCAGCGTAGGCAGCGGGAGTATGTTTGATACGCAGTATTTT. This translates into CASSVGSGSMFDTQYF.

The chain combines TRBV2 with TRBJ2-2, with 7 bases matching TRBD2. Unmatched junction bases numbered 11, after V lost 3 bases and J lost 1 base. This CDR3 region has 18 residues. Germline V gene lookup returns CDR1 SNHLY and CDR2 FYNNEI. The CDR3 here is CASSDLLAVGLNTGELFF. CDR3 DNA sequence: TGTGCCAGCAGTGATCTCCTAGCGGTGGGCCTGAACACCGGGGAGCTGTTTTTT.

In its sample, this clone was seen once. The genes are TRBV6-5 and TRBJ1-4; D is uncertain. Germline values: CDR1 MNHEY, CDR2 SVGAGI. This CDR3 spans 15 amino acids. V was clipped by 6 bases and J by 3 bases, with 14 bases between them. As DNA, the CDR3 is TGTGCCAGCAGCCCAAACCAGTTTGCTAATGAAAAACTGTTTTTT. The encoded protein is CASSPNQFANEKLFF.

The chain recombines TRBV21-1 with TRBJ1-4; TRBD1 reflects the table's D call only, with no check against the DNA. TRBV21-1 is a listed pseudogene. The CDR3 runs to 14 residues. The CDR3 protein is CASGTGRIGEKLFF. CDR3 sequence (DNA): TGTGCCAGCGGTACAGGCAGGATTGGTGAAAAACTGTTTTTT.